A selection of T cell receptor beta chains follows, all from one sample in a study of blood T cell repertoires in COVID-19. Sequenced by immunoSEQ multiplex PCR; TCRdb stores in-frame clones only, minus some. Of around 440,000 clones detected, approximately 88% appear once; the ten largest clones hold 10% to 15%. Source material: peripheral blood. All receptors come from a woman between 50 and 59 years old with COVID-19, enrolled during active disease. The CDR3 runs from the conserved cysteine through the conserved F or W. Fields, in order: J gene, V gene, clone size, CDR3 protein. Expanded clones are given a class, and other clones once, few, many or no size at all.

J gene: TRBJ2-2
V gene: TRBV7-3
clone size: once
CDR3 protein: CASSFGTRDTGELFF

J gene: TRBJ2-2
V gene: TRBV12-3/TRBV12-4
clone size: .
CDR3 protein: CASSPREAGELFF

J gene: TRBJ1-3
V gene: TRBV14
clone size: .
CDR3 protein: CASSQVEGSTGNTIYF

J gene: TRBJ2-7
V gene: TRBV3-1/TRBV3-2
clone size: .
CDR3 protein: CASSQAGEDRDF

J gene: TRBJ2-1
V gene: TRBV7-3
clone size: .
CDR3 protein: CASRLTGSGEQFF

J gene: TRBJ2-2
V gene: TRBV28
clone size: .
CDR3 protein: CATYYPNTGELFF

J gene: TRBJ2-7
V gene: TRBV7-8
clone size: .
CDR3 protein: CASSFHYEQYF

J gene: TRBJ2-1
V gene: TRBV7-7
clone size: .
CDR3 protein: CASSLGERGYNEQFF

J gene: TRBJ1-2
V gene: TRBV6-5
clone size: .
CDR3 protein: CASSRDQGANYGYTF

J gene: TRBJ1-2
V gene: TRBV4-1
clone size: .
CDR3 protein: CASSQDLGGSNYGYTF

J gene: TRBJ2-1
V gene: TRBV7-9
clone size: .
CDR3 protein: CASSLGGQGIIHGNEQFF

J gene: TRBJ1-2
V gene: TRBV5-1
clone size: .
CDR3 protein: CASSPRGQGYGYTF

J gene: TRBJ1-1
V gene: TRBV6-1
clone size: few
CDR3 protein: CASSDTGRGSDTEAFF

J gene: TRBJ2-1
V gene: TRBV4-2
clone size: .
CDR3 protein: CASSPRQGPYNEQFF

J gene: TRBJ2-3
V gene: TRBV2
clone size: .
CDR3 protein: CASSERTGSTDTQYF

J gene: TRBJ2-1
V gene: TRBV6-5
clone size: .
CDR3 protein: CASSYFRDRAYNEQFF

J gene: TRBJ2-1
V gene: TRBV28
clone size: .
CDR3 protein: CASSPTSARPYNNEQFF

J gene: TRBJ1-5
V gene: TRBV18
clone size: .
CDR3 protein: CASSPDRNQPQHF

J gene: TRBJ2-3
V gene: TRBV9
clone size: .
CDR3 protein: CASSAPGQGTDTQYF

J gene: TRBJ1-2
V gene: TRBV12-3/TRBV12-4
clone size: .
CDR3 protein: CASSLRSYGYTF

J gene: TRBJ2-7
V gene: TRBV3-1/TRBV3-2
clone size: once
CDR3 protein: CASSSGTGGEQYF

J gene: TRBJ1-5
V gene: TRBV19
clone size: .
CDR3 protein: CASSIQAAGNQPQHF

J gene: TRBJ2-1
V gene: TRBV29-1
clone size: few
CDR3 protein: CSVTGVYNEQFF

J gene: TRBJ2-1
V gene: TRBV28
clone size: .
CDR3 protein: CASSTVGEDFF

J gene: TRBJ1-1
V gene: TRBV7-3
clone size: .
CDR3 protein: CASRPTGRTEAFF

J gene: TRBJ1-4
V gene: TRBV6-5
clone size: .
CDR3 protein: CASSYERGEKLFF

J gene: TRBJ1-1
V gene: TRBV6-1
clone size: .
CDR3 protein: CASSELGDTEAFF

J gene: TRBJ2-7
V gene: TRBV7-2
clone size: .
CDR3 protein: CASSQDRDEQYF

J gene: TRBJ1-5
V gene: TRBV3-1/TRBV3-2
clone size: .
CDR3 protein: CASSQVAGELQPQHF

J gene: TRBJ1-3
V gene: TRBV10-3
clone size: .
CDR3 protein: CAISEGSGSLGNTIYF

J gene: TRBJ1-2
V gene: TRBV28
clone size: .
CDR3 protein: CASSSPSGQGHYGYTF

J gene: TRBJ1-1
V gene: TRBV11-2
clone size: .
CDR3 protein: CASSLTLLMNTEAFF

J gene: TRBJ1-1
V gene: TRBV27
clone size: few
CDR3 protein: CASRPRQGLMNTEAFF

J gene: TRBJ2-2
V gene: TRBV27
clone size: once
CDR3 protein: CASSLRLDTGELFF

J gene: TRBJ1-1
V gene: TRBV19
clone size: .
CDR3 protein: CASSPRIGGIGARNTEAFF

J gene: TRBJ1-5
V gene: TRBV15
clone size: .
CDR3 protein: CATSPHLGAQPQHF

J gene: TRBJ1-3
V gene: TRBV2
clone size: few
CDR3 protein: CASSEAHRDTIYF

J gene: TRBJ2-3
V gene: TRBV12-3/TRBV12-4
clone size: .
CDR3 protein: CASSWGGADTQYF

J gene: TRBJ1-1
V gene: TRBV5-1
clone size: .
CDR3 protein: CASSLVGGTVNTEAFF

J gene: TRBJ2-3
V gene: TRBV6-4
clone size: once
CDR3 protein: CASSREGRDTQYF

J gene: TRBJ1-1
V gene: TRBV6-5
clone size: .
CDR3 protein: CASGPGEQTEAFF

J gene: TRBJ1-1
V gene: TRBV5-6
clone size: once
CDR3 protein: CASSLDTGNDFF

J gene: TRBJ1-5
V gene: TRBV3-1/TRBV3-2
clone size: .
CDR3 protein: CASSQSGTGSGQPQHF

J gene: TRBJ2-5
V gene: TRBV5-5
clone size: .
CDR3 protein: CASSSRGTGRVTGETQYF

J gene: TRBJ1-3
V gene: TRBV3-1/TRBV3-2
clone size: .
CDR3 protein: CASSQEWQMGNTIYF

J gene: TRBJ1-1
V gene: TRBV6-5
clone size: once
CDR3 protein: CASSKTGLLTEAFF

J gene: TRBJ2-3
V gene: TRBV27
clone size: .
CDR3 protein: CANLEDTQYF

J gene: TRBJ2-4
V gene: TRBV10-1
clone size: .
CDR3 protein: CASSDPSGEAKNIQYF

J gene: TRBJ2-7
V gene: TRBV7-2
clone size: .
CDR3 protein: CASSSADRGLSYEQYF

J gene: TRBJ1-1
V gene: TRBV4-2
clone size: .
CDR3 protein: CASSREPGQRLFMNTEAFF

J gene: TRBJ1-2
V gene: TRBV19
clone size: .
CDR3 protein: CASSPRNRGGYGYTF

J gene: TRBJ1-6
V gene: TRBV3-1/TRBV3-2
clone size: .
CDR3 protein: CASTPTGTATYNSPLHF

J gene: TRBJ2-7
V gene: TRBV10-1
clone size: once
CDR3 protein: CASSGLADDEQYF